This section outlines one T cell receptor (beta chain) sequence together with its context. The data are from a study of blood T cell repertoires in COVID-19. The protocol was immunoSEQ multiplex PCR, while the TCRdb copy is restricted to in-frame clones and leaves out a portion. The data contain 150,000 to 190,000 clones, roughly nine tenths of them singletons. The CDR3 contains 15 residues. With V trimmed by 6 bases and J by 5 bases, 12 bases remained unmatched. The V gene's germline CDR1 is MNHEY and CDR2 SVGAGI. The V and J genes are TRBV6-5 and TRBJ2-7; 8 nucleotides line up with TRBD2. The sample consisted of peripheral blood. This sequence was found in a woman in her thirties or forties with acute or convalescent COVID-19. The CDR3 region is CASRVTGLVNDEQYF. The DNA for the CDR3 is TGTGCCAGCAGGGTAACGGGACTAGTAAACGACGAGCAGTACTTC.